This is a list of T cell receptor beta chains from one sample in a study of CD8+ T cells in alopecia areata. Sequenced by immunoSEQ multiplex PCR; TCRdb stores in-frame clones only, minus some. The table includes a few hundred thousand clones, roughly two fifths detected once. The material was CD4+ T cells sorted from blood, obtained around week 30, from a patient treated with tofacitinib. The source of these receptors is a human donor with alopecia areata. Both conserved end residues are part of each CDR3. Each record gives: J gene, D gene, V gene, clone size, CDR3 DNA, CDR3 protein. D genes are given only for firm matches. A clone size is listed for some rows: how often the clone was seen (once, few, many), or a class if it is expanded.

J gene: TRBJ1-6; D gene: NA; V gene: TRBV9; clone size: NA; CDR3 DNA: TGTGCCAGCAGCGTGGAGGGTGAGAATTCACCCCTCCACTTT; CDR3 protein: CASSVEGENSPLHF
J gene: TRBJ2-7; D gene: TRBD1; V gene: TRBV7-9; clone size: few; CDR3 DNA: TGTGCCAGCAGTACAAACCGGGACAGGACTGGCGAGCAGTACTTC; CDR3 protein: CASSTNRDRTGEQYF
J gene: TRBJ2-3; D gene: TRBD2; V gene: TRBV5-1; clone size: NA; CDR3 DNA: TGCGCCAGCAGCTTGGTCCGCGGGAGGGCAGATACGCAGTATTTT; CDR3 protein: CASSLVRGRADTQYF
J gene: TRBJ2-3; D gene: NA; V gene: TRBV7-2; clone size: NA; CDR3 DNA: TGTGCCAGCAGCCCAAGTGGGGATACGCAGTATTTT; CDR3 protein: CASSPSGDTQYF
J gene: TRBJ2-1; D gene: TRBD1; V gene: TRBV5-1; clone size: few; CDR3 DNA: TGCGCCAGCAGCACCCGGACAGGGGTAAGCGATGAGCAGTTCTTC; CDR3 protein: CASSTRTGVSDEQFF
J gene: TRBJ1-1; D gene: NA; V gene: TRBV29-1; clone size: NA; CDR3 DNA: TGCAGCGTTGATCGGGAGAACACTGAAGCTTTCTTT; CDR3 protein: CSVDRENTEAFF
J gene: TRBJ1-2; D gene: NA; V gene: TRBV29-1; clone size: many; CDR3 DNA: TGCAGCGTTGTCGTCGGACAGCCCTATGGCTACACCTTC; CDR3 protein: CSVVVGQPYGYTF
J gene: TRBJ1-1; D gene: NA; V gene: TRBV5-4; clone size: few; CDR3 DNA: TGTGCCAGCAGCTTGGAAGCGAACACTGAAGCTTTCTTT; CDR3 protein: CASSLEANTEAFF
J gene: TRBJ1-2; D gene: TRBD1; V gene: TRBV10-3; clone size: NA; CDR3 DNA: TGTGCCATCAGTGAGTCGACTCGGCAGGGGGGCGGCTACACCTTC; CDR3 protein: CAISESTRQGGGYTF
J gene: TRBJ1-2; D gene: NA; V gene: TRBV29-1; clone size: NA; CDR3 DNA: TGCAGCGCGAACAGGGATGGCTACACCTTC; CDR3 protein: CSANRDGYTF
J gene: TRBJ1-2; D gene: NA; V gene: TRBV30; clone size: NA; CDR3 DNA: TGTGCCTGGAGTATCCGCTATGGCTACACCTTC; CDR3 protein: CAWSIRYGYTF
J gene: TRBJ2-7; D gene: TRBD1; V gene: TRBV7-2; clone size: few; CDR3 DNA: TGTGCCAGCAGCTTCAATCCCCGGGACAGGGGCTCCTACGAGCAGTACTTC; CDR3 protein: CASSFNPRDRGSYEQYF
J gene: TRBJ2-4; D gene: NA; V gene: TRBV19; clone size: NA; CDR3 DNA: TGTGCCAGTAGTCTTCGGACCGATCCCAAAAACATTCAGTACTTC; CDR3 protein: CASSLRTDPKNIQYF
J gene: TRBJ1-2; D gene: TRBD1; V gene: TRBV12-5; clone size: few; CDR3 DNA: TGTGCTAGTGGTTTGACCGGACAGGATATTCTCCGGGGCTACACCTTC; CDR3 protein: CASGLTGQDILRGYTF
J gene: TRBJ2-3; D gene: NA; V gene: TRBV7-9; clone size: NA; CDR3 DNA: TGTGCCAGCAGCCCAGGGACAGATACGCAGTATTTT; CDR3 protein: CASSPGTDTQYF
J gene: TRBJ2-1; D gene: TRBD1; V gene: TRBV30; clone size: NA; CDR3 DNA: TGTGCCTGTGGTAGGGGGCAATACAATGAGCAGTTCTTC; CDR3 protein: CACGRGQYNEQFF
J gene: TRBJ2-1; D gene: NA; V gene: TRBV5-1; clone size: many; CDR3 DNA: TGCGCCAGCCGCAGCCAGGGGGGTATGTTAAGTGAGCAGTTCTTC; CDR3 protein: CASRSQGGMLSEQFF
J gene: TRBJ2-5; D gene: TRBD1; V gene: TRBV5-1; clone size: once; CDR3 DNA: TGCGCCAGCAGCTCTAAGACAGGGGGCACGCGGGAGACCCAGTACTTC; CDR3 protein: CASSSKTGGTRETQYF
J gene: TRBJ2-1; D gene: NA; V gene: TRBV11-2; clone size: NA; CDR3 DNA: TGTGCCAGCAGCCTACGGACGGTTGAGCAGTTCTTC; CDR3 protein: CASSLRTVEQFF
J gene: TRBJ2-3; D gene: NA; V gene: TRBV29-1; clone size: few; CDR3 DNA: TGCAGCGTTGAAGAGGGGCAGGTGGATACGCAGTATTTT; CDR3 protein: CSVEEGQVDTQYF
J gene: TRBJ2-7; D gene: TRBD1; V gene: TRBV30; clone size: NA; CDR3 DNA: TGTGCCTGGAGGGACAGGGGGCGAACCTACGAGCAGTACTTC; CDR3 protein: CAWRDRGRTYEQYF
J gene: TRBJ2-1; D gene: NA; V gene: TRBV2; clone size: few; CDR3 DNA: TGTGCCAGCACAGCGGATCTACAAGGGTTCTTC; CDR3 protein: CASTADLQGFF
J gene: TRBJ2-1; D gene: TRBD1; V gene: TRBV27; clone size: NA; CDR3 DNA: TGTGCCGTCGGGGACAGGGGATACAATGAGCAGTTCTTC; CDR3 protein: CAVGDRGYNEQFF
J gene: TRBJ2-7; D gene: NA; V gene: TRBV9; clone size: NA; CDR3 DNA: TGTGCCAGCAGCGTGGCAAGCGGGTATTCCTACGAGCAGTACTTC; CDR3 protein: CASSVASGYSYEQYF
J gene: TRBJ2-5; D gene: NA; V gene: TRBV5-1; clone size: NA; CDR3 DNA: TGCGCCAGCAGCTTGGGGCTCCAAGAGACCCAGTACTTC; CDR3 protein: CASSLGLQETQYF
J gene: TRBJ1-2; D gene: TRBD1; V gene: TRBV30; clone size: NA; CDR3 DNA: TGTGCCTGGAATGTCCCGGACAGGGGCTTTGGCTACACCTTC; CDR3 protein: CAWNVPDRGFGYTF
J gene: TRBJ2-7; D gene: NA; V gene: TRBV7-9; clone size: NA; CDR3 DNA: TGTGCCAGCAGCTTGTCCACCAACTTCTACGAGCAGTACTTC; CDR3 protein: CASSLSTNFYEQYF
J gene: TRBJ2-3; D gene: NA; V gene: TRBV7-9; clone size: many; CDR3 DNA: TGTGCCAGCAGCTTAGCGGGATGGGGCACGGATACGCAGTATTTT; CDR3 protein: CASSLAGWGTDTQYF
J gene: TRBJ1-6; D gene: NA; V gene: TRBV6-6; clone size: NA; CDR3 DNA: TGTGCCAGCAGGGGGTGGGATTCACCCCTCCACTTT; CDR3 protein: CASRGWDSPLHF
J gene: TRBJ2-7; D gene: TRBD1; V gene: TRBV29-1; clone size: few; CDR3 DNA: TGCAGCGTTGAAGATCGGGGACAGGGGGCCTACGAGCAGTACTTC; CDR3 protein: CSVEDRGQGAYEQYF
J gene: TRBJ1-1; D gene: NA; V gene: TRBV2; clone size: few; CDR3 DNA: TGTGCCAGCAGTCCCCTAGCGGGACGGACTGAAGCTTTCTTT; CDR3 protein: CASSPLAGRTEAFF
J gene: TRBJ2-7; D gene: TRBD1; V gene: TRBV18; clone size: few; CDR3 DNA: TGTGCCAGCTCACCTGGGACAGGGGCCTACGAGCAGTACTTC; CDR3 protein: CASSPGTGAYEQYF
J gene: TRBJ2-3; D gene: NA; V gene: TRBV29-1; clone size: NA; CDR3 DNA: TGCAGCGTTAGACTGGCCATAGATTTAGATACGCAGTATTTT; CDR3 protein: CSVRLAIDLDTQYF
J gene: TRBJ2-5; D gene: NA; V gene: TRBV25-1; clone size: NA; CDR3 DNA: TGTGCCAGCACCTTTCCTGGGGGATCAGAGACCCAGTACTTC; CDR3 protein: CASTFPGGSETQYF
J gene: TRBJ2-3; D gene: NA; V gene: TRBV4-1; clone size: few; CDR3 DNA: TGCGCCAGCAGCCGAGCGACGAGCACAGATACGCAGTATTTT; CDR3 protein: CASSRATSTDTQYF
J gene: TRBJ2-1; D gene: TRBD2; V gene: TRBV4-1; clone size: NA; CDR3 DNA: TGCGCCAGCAGCCAGTTAGGACTAGCGCTCAATGAGCAGTTCTTC; CDR3 protein: CASSQLGLALNEQFF
J gene: TRBJ1-1; D gene: NA; V gene: TRBV14; clone size: NA; CDR3 DNA: TGTGCCAGCAGCCAAGTAGGTACGGGTGAAGCTTTCTTT; CDR3 protein: CASSQVGTGEAFF
J gene: TRBJ1-1; D gene: NA; V gene: TRBV29-1; clone size: few; CDR3 DNA: TGCAGCGTCCGCCTTTTCAGGGGCCCTGGGGCTTTCTTT; CDR3 protein: CSVRLFRGPGAFF
J gene: TRBJ2-7; D gene: NA; V gene: TRBV27; clone size: NA; CDR3 DNA: TGTGCCAGCACCGAGACAGGATCCTACGAGCAGTACTTC; CDR3 protein: CASTETGSYEQYF
J gene: TRBJ1-2; D gene: NA; V gene: TRBV11-2; clone size: NA; CDR3 DNA: TGTGCCAGCAGCTTAGCCGGTTATGGCTACACCTTC; CDR3 protein: CASSLAGYGYTF
J gene: TRBJ1-6; D gene: TRBD1; V gene: TRBV30; clone size: NA; CDR3 DNA: TGTGCCTACCAACTAGCAAGGGGGCTTTATTCACCCCTCCACTTT; CDR3 protein: CAYQLARGLYSPLHF
J gene: TRBJ1-2; D gene: NA; V gene: TRBV9; clone size: few; CDR3 DNA: TGTGCCAGCAGCGTAGTGGCTAACTATGGCTACACCTTC; CDR3 protein: CASSVVANYGYTF
J gene: TRBJ1-1; D gene: NA; V gene: TRBV29-1; clone size: NA; CDR3 DNA: TGCAGCGTTGCCCCCAGGACTGAAGCTTTCTTT; CDR3 protein: CSVAPRTEAFF
J gene: TRBJ1-2; D gene: NA; V gene: TRBV6-5; clone size: NA; CDR3 DNA: TGTGCCAGCAGAGCCCGGGGGGGGCTGTATGGCTACACCTTC; CDR3 protein: CASRARGGLYGYTF
J gene: TRBJ1-2; D gene: NA; V gene: TRBV28; clone size: NA; CDR3 DNA: TGTGCCAGCAGCCGTGGGGGAGGACCTGGCTACACCTTC; CDR3 protein: CASSRGGGPGYTF
J gene: TRBJ2-5; D gene: NA; V gene: TRBV29-1; clone size: NA; CDR3 DNA: TGCAGCGCTCCTGGGGACGCTCAAGAGACCCAGTACTTC; CDR3 protein: CSAPGDAQETQYF
J gene: TRBJ2-5; D gene: NA; V gene: TRBV29-1; clone size: NA; CDR3 DNA: TGCAGCGTTGAGTATCCGGGACAAGAGACCCAGTACTTC; CDR3 protein: CSVEYPGQETQYF
J gene: TRBJ2-7; D gene: TRBD2; V gene: TRBV7-9; clone size: many; CDR3 DNA: TGTGCCAGCAGCTTAGAGGCTAGCGGAGGGCAGTACTTC; CDR3 protein: CASSLEASGGQYF
J gene: TRBJ2-4; D gene: NA; V gene: TRBV6-5; clone size: few; CDR3 DNA: TGTGCCAGCAGGGACCAGGGATCCCTCCAAAACATTCAGTACTTC; CDR3 protein: CASRDQGSLQNIQYF